This T cell receptor beta chain derives from a study of blood T cells in healthy people across ages. Trimming removed 3 bases at V and 10 bases at J, with 18 bases between. The CDR3 has 13 amino acids. Germline V gene lookup returns CDR1 SQVTM and CDR2 ANQGSEA. A sample-barcoded 5' primer and a J-beta primer mix were used in a second PCR of roughly 7 to 12 cycles. MiXCR was run by TCRdb on the 5' RACE reads, yielding one entry per CDR3 protein. The data contain around 670,000 distinct CDR3 sequences, less than 35% of them singletons. This clonotype was counted many times. Every donor contributed approximately 10 milliliters of peripheral blood by blood draw.

The TCR sequence derives from a woman of 80 years or more in good health. This rearrangement joins TRBV29-1 to TRBJ2-5; D is unclear. Sequenced: blood. CDR3 region: CSVDAARDGGQYF. CDR3 nucleotides: TGCAGCGTTGATGCCGCCAGAGATGGTGGCCAGTACTTC.